The clone carrying this T cell receptor (beta chain) was detected a few times. What it binds is not known. Germline lookup yields CDR1 LNHDA and CDR2 SQIVND (reference sequence). The junction had 13 bases not matched to a gene; V was cut back by 3 bases and J by 11 bases. The CDR3 is made up of 15 amino acids. This specimen comes from a study of early stage breast cancer tumors. About the study: Among some twelve ER+/PR+/HER2- tumors, eight were ductal, four lobular. Study-wide findings and caveats: Compared with adjacent normal breast tissue, tumors showed about 2.5-fold greater T cell density and higher clonality. Comparing each tissue with blood distinguished tumor from normal in about 90% of the 16 patients.

TCRdb's copy holds only in-frame clones and misses some; the assay was immunoSEQ multiplex PCR. The sample gives 20,000 or so clones, 76% of which show up once; 28% is in the top ten. The clonotype comes from a person in their sixties or seventies with breast cancer. Source material: blood. The chain has TRBV19 and TRBJ1-1; TRBD1 agrees at 9 bases. The CDR3 spells CASSMPHRGLDRAFF. The CDR3 nucleotides are TGTGCCAGTAGTATGCCCCACAGGGGGCTGGATCGCGCTTTCTTT.